The present TCR beta chain was sequenced within a study of shared clonotypes between healthy human individuals. Germline trimming cut 5 bases from V and 1 base from J; bases unmatched to any gene: 6. The germline CDR1 and CDR2 sequences are GTSNPN and SVGIG (reference sequence). This CDR3 is built from 15 residues. Produced via immunoSEQ multiplex PCR; TCRdb's table is partial and in-frame only. The table lists 2 million to 2.5 million clones, around 95% of them singletons. Sequenced input: naive CD4+ T cells sorted from blood. Subset indicated: CD45RA+ positively selected. The receptor was derived from a man between 18 and 29 years old in good health. V gene TRBV30 combines with J gene TRBJ2-5, with 11 bases fitting TRBD1. CDR3: CAWGGTGGLQETQYF. In nucleotides, the CDR3 is TGTGCCTGGGGCGGGACAGGGGGTCTCCAAGAGACCCAGTACTTC.